This note documents a single TCR beta chain sequence. There are 14 residues in the CDR3. Germline V lookup: CDR1 SGHTA, CDR2 FQGNSA. Between the trimmed V and J ends, which lost 1 base and 4 bases, there was a span of 10 bases. Per the study methods: Scientists estimated how many nucleated cells there were by amplifying reference gene primers. TCRdb keeps only in-frame clones here, not all; method: immunoSEQ multiplex PCR. V, J and clone size reflect that table, while D and trimming were determined from the DNA. The sample carries 50,000 to 65,000 clones, over 60% recorded once. The sample originates from a study of blood T cell repertoires in COVID-19. The wider study: Acute-phase and convalescent COVID-19 samples originated in the United States, Italy and Spain. PBMCs, B-cell-depleted T cells, or T cells provided the cDNA or gDNA that made up the material.

This sequence joins TRBV7-2 and TRBJ2-5, with D uncertain. Sequences were obtained from peripheral blood. This clonotype was sampled from a woman between 50 and 59 years old with active or convalescent COVID-19. CDR3 sequence (DNA): TGTGCCAGCAGCTTAGTTAGTCGGAGAGAGACCCAGTACTTC. Its protein is CASSLVSRRETQYF.